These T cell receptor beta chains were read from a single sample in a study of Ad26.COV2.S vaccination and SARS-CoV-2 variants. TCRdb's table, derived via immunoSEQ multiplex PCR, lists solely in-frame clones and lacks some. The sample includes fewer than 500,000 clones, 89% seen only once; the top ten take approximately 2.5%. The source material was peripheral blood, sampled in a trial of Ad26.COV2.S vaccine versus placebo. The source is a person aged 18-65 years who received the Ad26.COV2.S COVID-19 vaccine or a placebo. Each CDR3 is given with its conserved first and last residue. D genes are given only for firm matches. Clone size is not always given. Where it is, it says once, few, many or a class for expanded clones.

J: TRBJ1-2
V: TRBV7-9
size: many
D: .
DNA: TGTGCCAGCAGCTTAATCCGGTGGGGCTACACCTTC
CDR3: CASSLIRWGYTF

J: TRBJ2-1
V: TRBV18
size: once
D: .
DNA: TGTGCCAGCTCACCACCGAGCCCTCAGGCCGACTACAATGAGCAGTTCTTC
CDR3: CASSPPSPQADYNEQFF

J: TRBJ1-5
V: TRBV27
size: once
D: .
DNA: TGTGCCAGCAGTTTAGAACAGGTACCGGAAGCCCAGCATTTT
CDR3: CASSLEQVPEAQHF

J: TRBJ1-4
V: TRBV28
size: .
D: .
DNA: TGTGCCAGCAGTCTGGGGGGTGAAAAACTGTTTTTT
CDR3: CASSLGGEKLFF

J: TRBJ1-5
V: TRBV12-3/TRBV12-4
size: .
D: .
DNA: TGTGCCAGCAGTTTATACGGCAATCAGCCCCAGCATTTT
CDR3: CASSLYGNQPQHF

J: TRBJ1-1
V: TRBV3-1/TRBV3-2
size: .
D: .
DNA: TGTGCCAGCAGCCAAGCCGGGCCCCCGGCGGGCACTGAAGCTTTCTTT
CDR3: CASSQAGPPAGTEAFF

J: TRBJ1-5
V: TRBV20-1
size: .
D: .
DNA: TGCAGTGCTAGTGTGGGGAGCAATCAGCCCCAGCATTTT
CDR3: CSASVGSNQPQHF

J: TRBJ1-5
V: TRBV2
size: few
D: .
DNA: TGTGCCAGCAGTGACCAGGGAGGAGACAGCAATCAGCCCCAGCATTTT
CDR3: CASSDQGGDSNQPQHF

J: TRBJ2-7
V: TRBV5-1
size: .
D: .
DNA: TGCGCCAGCAGAAGGGGGGATGGCGACGAGCAGTACTTC
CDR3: CASRRGDGDEQYF

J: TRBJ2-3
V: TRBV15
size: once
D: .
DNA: TGTGCCACCAGCAGAGACTCGGGGAGGTATACGCAGTATTTT
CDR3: CATSRDSGRYTQYF

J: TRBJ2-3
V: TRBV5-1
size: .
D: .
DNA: TGCGCCAGCAGCTTGGGCCCATCAGATACGCAGTATTTT
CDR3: CASSLGPSDTQYF

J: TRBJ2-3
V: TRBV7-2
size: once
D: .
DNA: TGTGCCAGCAGGGGGGCGGGGACAGATACGCAGTATTTT
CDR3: CASRGAGTDTQYF

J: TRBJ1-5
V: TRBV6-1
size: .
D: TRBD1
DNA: TGTGCCAGCAGTGATGGGGTGGGACAGGGGGGCAATCAGCCCCAGCATTTT
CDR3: CASSDGVGQGGNQPQHF

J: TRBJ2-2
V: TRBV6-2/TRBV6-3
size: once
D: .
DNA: TGTGCCAGCAGCAACGGAGCCGCCGGGGAGCTGTTTTTT
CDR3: CASSNGAAGELFF

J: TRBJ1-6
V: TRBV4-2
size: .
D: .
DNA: TGTGCCAGCAGCCAAGATCCTGTGAGCTCCTATAATTCACCCCTCCACTTT
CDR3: CASSQDPVSSYNSPLHF

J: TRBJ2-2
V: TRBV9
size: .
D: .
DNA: TGTGCCAGCAGCGTAGGACTACTGAGTCCGTCACGCGGGGAGCTGTTTTTT
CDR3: CASSVGLLSPSRGELFF

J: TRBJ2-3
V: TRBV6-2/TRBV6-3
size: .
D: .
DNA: TGTGCCAGCAGTTACCTGGACCGGGCGGATACGCAGTATTTT
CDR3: CASSYLDRADTQYF

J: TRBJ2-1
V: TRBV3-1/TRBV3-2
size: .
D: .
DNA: TGTGCCAGCACCCCGGGGCAGTTCGGTGAGCAGTTCTTC
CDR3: CASTPGQFGEQFF

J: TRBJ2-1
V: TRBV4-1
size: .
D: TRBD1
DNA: TGCGCCAGCAGCCAAGTAGACAGGGGGAAAAACAATGAGCAGTTCTTC
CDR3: CASSQVDRGKNNEQFF

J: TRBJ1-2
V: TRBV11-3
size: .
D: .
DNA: TGTGCCAGCAGCCCCCGTGGAGGGTTTGACTATGGCTACACCTTC
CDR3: CASSPRGGFDYGYTF

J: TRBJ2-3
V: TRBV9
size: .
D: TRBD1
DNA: TGTGCCAGCAGCCCGGGGGACAGGGCCACAGATACGCAGTATTTT
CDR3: CASSPGDRATDTQYF

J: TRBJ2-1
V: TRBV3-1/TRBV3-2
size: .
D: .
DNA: TGTGCCAGCACAAGGGCGTCCTACAATGAGCAGTTCTTC
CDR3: CASTRASYNEQFF

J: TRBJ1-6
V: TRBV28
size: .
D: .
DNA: TGTGCCAGCAGTTTATGGCGGGGACAAGCTCAGAGCTCCTATAATTCACCCCTCCACTTT
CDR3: CASSLWRGQAQSSYNSPLHF

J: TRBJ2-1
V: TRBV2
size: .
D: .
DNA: TGTGCCAGCAGTGAGTGGGGGAATGAGCAGTTCTTC
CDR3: CASSEWGNEQFF

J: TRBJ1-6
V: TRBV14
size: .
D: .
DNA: TGTGCCAGCAGCCAAGACAGGGGAATCCGGTCACCCCTCCACTTT
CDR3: CASSQDRGIRSPLHF

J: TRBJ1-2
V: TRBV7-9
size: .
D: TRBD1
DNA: TGTGCCAGCAGCTTGGCCGGGACAGGAGAAATCTATGGCTACACCTTC
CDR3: CASSLAGTGEIYGYTF

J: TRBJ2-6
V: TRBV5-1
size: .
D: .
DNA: TGCGCCAGCAGCCCCCAGTCCCGCACCGACGTCCTGACTTTC
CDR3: CASSPQSRTDVLTF

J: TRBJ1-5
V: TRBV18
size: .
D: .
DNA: TGTGCCAGCCAGAACGGTAAAGGGGGACGCGAACCTTATAGCAATCAGCCCCAGCATTTT
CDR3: CASQNGKGGREPYSNQPQHF

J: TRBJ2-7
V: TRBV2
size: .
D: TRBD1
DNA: TGTGCCAGCAGTTTCATGAGGACAGGGGGCGACGAGCAGTACTTC
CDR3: CASSFMRTGGDEQYF

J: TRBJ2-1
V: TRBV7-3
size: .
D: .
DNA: TGTGCCAGCAGCAATACAAACGAGAACTACAATGAGCAGTTCTTC
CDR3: CASSNTNENYNEQFF

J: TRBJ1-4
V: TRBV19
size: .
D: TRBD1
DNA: TGTGCCAGTACCCCGGACAGGACTAATGAAAAACTGTTTTTT
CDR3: CASTPDRTNEKLFF

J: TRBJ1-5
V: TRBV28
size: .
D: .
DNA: TGTGCCAGCAGTGGAAACTTGGGGAGGGCATTATACCAGCCCCAGCATTTT
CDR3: CASSGNLGRALYQPQHF

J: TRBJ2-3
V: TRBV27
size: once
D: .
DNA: TGTGCCAGCAGGTTAGCGGTTAGCACAGATACGCAGTATTTT
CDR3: CASRLAVSTDTQYF

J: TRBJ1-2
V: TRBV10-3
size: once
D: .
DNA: TGTGCCATCCCTGGGCCAGGCTATGGCTACACCTTC
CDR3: CAIPGPGYGYTF

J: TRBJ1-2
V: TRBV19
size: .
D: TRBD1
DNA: TGTGCCAGTAGTTCCACGGGACAGGGGACCAATGGCTACACCTTC
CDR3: CASSSTGQGTNGYTF

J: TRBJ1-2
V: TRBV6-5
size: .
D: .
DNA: TGTGCCAGCAGTTACGGAATAAGGGGCGGAGGAGGCTACACCTTC
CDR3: CASSYGIRGGGGYTF

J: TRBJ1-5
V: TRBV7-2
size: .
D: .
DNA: TGTGCCAGCAGCTTCCGGGTCGGGGGGTTCCAGCCCCAGCATTTT
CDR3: CASSFRVGGFQPQHF

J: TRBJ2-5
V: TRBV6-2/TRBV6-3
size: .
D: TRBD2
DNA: TGTGCCAGCAGCGGCGAGCGGGAGTACCAAGAGACCCAGTACTTC
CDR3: CASSGEREYQETQYF

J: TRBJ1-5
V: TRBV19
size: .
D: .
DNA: TGTGCCAGTAGTACTTTAGACATCCGCAATCAGCCCCAGCATTTT
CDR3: CASSTLDIRNQPQHF

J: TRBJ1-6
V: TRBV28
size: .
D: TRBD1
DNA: TGTGCCAGCAGTCTGACCGGGACAGTAAAAAATTCACCCCTCCACTTT
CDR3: CASSLTGTVKNSPLHF